This record looks at one TCR beta chain sequence and its context. The antigen remains unidentified. The data derive from a study of cytomegalovirus exposure and HLA in healthy donors. The PCR had 60 Vbeta and 13 Jbeta primers. The repertoire was sequenced with immunoSEQ multiplex PCR; TCRdb's copy has only in-frame clones and lacks some. The data hold 95,000 or so clones, with about four fifths observed a single time. Study-level points and caveats: The analysis excluded some indistinguishable V segments, including TRBV6-2 and TRBV6-3.

The CDR3 contains 15 residues. CDR1 is SGHTA, CDR2 FQGNSA, per germline. V dropped 5 bases and J dropped 2 bases, with 12 bases sitting between them. This sequence was found in a woman in her 70s in good health and CMV-seropositive. The chain employs TRBV7-2 and TRBJ1-4; TRBD1 is a possible D gene (6 bases). Sequences were obtained from PBMCs. DNA of the CDR3: TGTGCCAGCAGCAGAAATCAGGGGACTAATGAAAAACTGTTTTTT. This codes for CASSRNQGTNEKLFF.